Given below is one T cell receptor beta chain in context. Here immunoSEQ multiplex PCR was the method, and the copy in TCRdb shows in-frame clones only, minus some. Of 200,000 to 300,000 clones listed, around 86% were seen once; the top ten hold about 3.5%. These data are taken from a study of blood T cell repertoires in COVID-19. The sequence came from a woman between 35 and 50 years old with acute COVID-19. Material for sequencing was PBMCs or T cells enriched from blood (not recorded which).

The CDR3 is CASSIGVQGSSGNTIYF. Written as DNA, the CDR3 is TGTGCCAGTAGTATAGGGGTACAGGGGAGCTCTGGAAACACCATATATTTT. The chain combines TRBV19 with TRBJ1-3; TRBD1 matches 7 bases. The CDR3 sequence is 17 residues long. V shed 1 base, J shed 0 bases, and the junction held 6 bases outside the gene matches. Germline CDR1 LNHDA, CDR2 SQIVND (reference sequence).